This entry lists 29 T cell receptor beta chains sequenced from one sample in a study of glioma-infiltrating T cells. Amplification of TCR alpha and beta CDR3 regions from RNA used iRepertoire nested multiplex PCR. One entry per CDR3 protein results from TCRdb running MiXCR on the multiplex PCR reads. The sample yields 150,000 or so distinct CDR3 sequences, approximately 39% seen once. Sequenced material: glioma tissue, nonneoplastic brain tissue, or PBMCs (not recorded which). These receptors were taken from a human donor with low-grade glioma or glioblastoma, undergoing nonglioma brain surgery, or in good health (not recorded which).

The CDR3 DNA follows: TGTGCCAGCAGCTCTAGGGAAATTCAAGAGACCCAGTACTTC. Translation gives CASSSREIQETQYF. V gene TRBV11-1 combines with J gene TRBJ2-5; no clear D gene. V dropped 4 bases and J dropped 2 bases, with 11 bases sitting between them. This CDR3 spans 14 amino acids. Germline V gene data show CDR1 as SGHAT and CDR2 as FQDESV (reference sequence).

The chain combines TRBV7-2 with TRBJ2-3, with 9 positions matching TRBD1. The length of the CDR3 is 16 residues. Germline V gene sequence: CDR1 SGHTA, CDR2 FQGNSA. The V gene end was trimmed by 5 bases and the J gene end by 5 bases; junction bases not matched to a gene: 11. CDR3 sequence: CASSPHINRGLDTQYF. CDR3 coding DNA: TGTGCCAGCAGCCCTCATATCAACAGGGGGCTAGATACGCAGTATTTT.

The rearrangement links TRBV6-1 to TRBJ2-1; the D gene is possibly TRBD2 (6 bases). The germline V gene encodes CDR1 MNHNS and CDR2 SASEGT. The CDR3 totals 16 residues. The V and J ends lost 6 bases and 16 bases respectively, with 31 bases between them. This CDR3 is CASSSTSFGVVSVLFF. CDR3 nucleotide sequence: TGTGCCAGCAGCTCGACTAGTTTCGGGGTCGTCAGTGTCTTATTCTTC.

With respect to this clonotype: An end of the junction does not agree with germline; a read error may underlie this. The rearrangement joins TRBV27 to TRBJ1-3; D unclear. This CDR3 has 14 residues. The germline CDR1 and CDR2 sequences are MNHEY and SMNVEV (reference sequence). Here the CDR3 reads CASSLSYSVNTIYF. CDR3 nucleotide sequence: TGTGCCAGCAGCTTATCCTACTCTGTAAATACCATATATTTT.

This clonotype was counted at least ten times. The rearrangement links TRBV7-2 to TRBJ2-3; TRBD2 matches at 8 bases. Germline loops: CDR1 SGHTA, CDR2 FQGNSA. This CDR3 comprises 16 residues. Germline trimming cut 5 bases from V and 2 bases from J; bases unmatched to any gene: 9. CDR3 DNA: TGTGCCAGCAGCCCCCGACGGGGGGGCCCCACAGATACGCAGTATTTT. Its translation: CASSPRRGGPTDTQYF.

This clonotype came up a few times. The genes are TRBV20-1 and TRBJ2-7; 10 bases are shared with TRBD2. V gave up 6 bases and J gave up 4 bases; unmatched junction bases: 6. Germline V gene sequence: CDR1 DFQATT, CDR2 SNEGSKA (reference sequence). CDR3 length: 13 amino acids. The CDR3 nucleotides read TGCAGTGCAACTAGCGGGATGCGTTACGAGCAGTACTTC. It yields the protein CSATSGMRYEQYF.

This clonotype has only a few counts. The chain combines TRBV12-3 or TRBV12-4 with TRBJ2-7; the D is unclear. Trimming took 6 bases from V and 6 from J, leaving 12 bases between them. CDR3 length: 12 residues. CDR3 DNA sequence: TGTGCCAGCAGCTTTGGGCCGGGCGAGCAGTACTTC. Its translation: CASSFGPGEQYF.

V usage is TRBV4-2 and J usage is TRBJ2-1; D unclear. Trimming removed 7 bases at V and 2 bases at J, with 12 bases between. Germline values: CDR1 LGHNA, CDR2 YNFKEQ. The CDR3 is 14 amino acids. CDR3 DNA: TGTGCCAGCAAGACCCAGAACACCTACAATGAGCAGTTCTTC. This codes for CASKTQNTYNEQFF.

This clonotype appeared a single time. This chain uses TRBV29-1 with TRBJ2-1; D is perhaps TRBD2 (7 bases). V was shortened by 3 bases and J by 8 bases, with 17 bases between the two germline ends. This CDR3 has 14 residues. Germline V gives CDR1 SQVTM, CDR2 ANQGSEA. The CDR3 DNA is TGCAGCGTTGAGACGGGGGGCCCCGAGGATGAGCAGTTCTTC. Translating gives CSVETGGPEDEQFF.

The chain is built from TRBV6-2 or TRBV6-3 and TRBJ2-7, with 9 bases identical to TRBD2. With 6 bases clipped from V and 3 bases from J, the junction kept 9 bases outside the gene matches. There are 15 residues in the CDR3. Looked up from germline, CDR1 is MNHEY and CDR2 is SVGEGT. The CDR3 reads CASRTGSSGDYEQYF. The CDR3 DNA reads as TGTGCCAGCAGAACGGGGTCTAGCGGGGACTACGAGCAGTACTTC.

The chain uses TRBV28 and TRBJ2-5; perhaps TRBD2 as D (5 bases). Germline V gene sequence: CDR1 MDHEN, CDR2 SYDVKM. This CDR3 comprises 12 residues. Trimming stripped 9 bases from V and 7 bases from J, with 15 bases between. CDR3 sequence reads: CARSPAGWTQYF. As DNA, the CDR3 is TGTGCCAGAAGCCCCGCGGGTTGGACCCAGTACTTC.

The V call is TRBV4-1, the J call TRBJ2-3; TRBD2 might be the D (6 bases). The V and J ends lost 4 bases and 0 bases respectively, with 11 bases between them. The germline CDR1 and CDR2 sequences are MGHRA and YSYEKL. This CDR3 has 15 residues. CDR3 in amino acids: CASSRSGPSTDTQYF. As DNA, the CDR3 is TGCGCCAGCAGCCGTAGCGGTCCCAGCACAGATACGCAGTATTTT.

V usage is TRBV7-8 and J usage is TRBJ1-6; D remains ambiguous. The CDR3 consists of 15 residues. With 3 bases removed from V and 4 bases from J, the gap between germline ends came to 10 bases. Germline CDR1 SGHVS, CDR2 FQNEAQ. CDR3 sequence: CASSFRESYNSPLHF. CDR3 bases: TGTGCCAGCAGCTTTCGGGAAAGTTATAATTCACCCCTCCACTTT.

This clonotype was counted at least ten times. This sequence joins TRBV6-6 and TRBJ1-5; D is uncertain. The CDR3 length is 14 residues. CDR1 is MNHNY and CDR2 is SVGAGI in the germline V gene (reference sequence). V was cut by 2 bases and J by 3 bases, with 8 bases left in between. The CDR3 DNA sequence: TGTGCCAGCAGTTACGGAGCAGACAATCAGCCCCAGCATTTT. Its protein is CASSYGADNQPQHF.

V usage is TRBV18 and J usage is TRBJ2-5; D perhaps matches TRBD2 (5 bases). CDR1 is KGHSH and CDR2 is LQKENI in the germline V gene. Trimming shortened V by 4 bases and J by 5 bases, and 14 bases separated the two germline ends. CDR3 length: 14 amino acids. CDR3 nucleotide sequence: TGTGCCAGCTCACTCGACTACCGTCTGGAGACCCAGTACTTC. Its translation is CASSLDYRLETQYF. The full variable domain, in which reference TRBV18 and TRBJ2-5 provide the parts outside the CDR3, is NAGVMQNPRHLVRRRGQEARLRCSPMKGHSHVYWYRQLPEEGLKFMVYLQKENIIDESGMPKERFSAEFPKEGPSILRIQQVVRGDSAAYFCASSLDYRLETQYFGPGTRLLVL.

The J gene is TRBJ1-1, the V gene TRBV29-1; maybe TRBD1 (6 bases). This CDR3 comprises 11 residues. V was shortened by 4 bases and J by 11 bases, with 14 bases between the two germline ends. Germline V lookup: CDR1 SQVTM, CDR2 ANQGSEA. In DNA, the CDR3 is TGCAGCGTTGGAAGGGGGGACGGGGCTTTCTTT. It translates to CSVGRGDGAFF.

The chain couples TRBV28 to TRBJ1-5; D is unresolved. Trimming stripped 8 bases from V and 15 bases from J, with 23 bases between. CDR3 length equals 13 residues. Germline assignment: CDR1 MDHEN and CDR2 SYDVKM. The CDR3: CASGCPDLRGRHF. In DNA form, the CDR3 reads TGTGCCAGCGGGTGTCCCGATTTGCGGGGTAGGCATTTT.

This clonotype was observed many times. The V and J genes are TRBV2 and TRBJ1-1, with D possibly TRBD1 on 5 matching bases. CDR1 is SNHLY, CDR2 FYNNEI, per germline. This CDR3 region has 14 residues. V lost 2 bases, J lost 4 bases, and 11 bases lay in between. Here the CDR3 DNA reads TGTGCCAGCAGTGAAACGGGACTAGGCACTGAAGCTTTCTTT. Encoded protein: CASSETGLGTEAFF.

In this sample, this clonotype turned up a few times. CDR3 residues: CATGPQDRPLHF. CDR3 DNA sequence: TGTGCCACCGGACCCCAGGATAGACCCCTCCACTTT. The genes are TRBV28 and TRBJ1-6; no firm D call. The germline gives CDR1 MDHEN, CDR2 SYDVKM. The V and J ends lost 10 bases and 12 bases respectively, with 16 bases between them. CDR3 length: 12 residues.

V gene TRBV20-1 combines with J gene TRBJ2-5; 7 bases are a match to TRBD2. The CDR3 contains 15 residues. The V segment lost 5 bases and the J segment 1 base; nucleotides outside the gene matches: 10. Germline lookup yields CDR1 DFQATT and CDR2 SNEGSKA (reference sequence). This CDR3 is CSAPSGAGIQETQYF. DNA of the CDR3: TGCAGTGCTCCCTCCGGAGCGGGGATCCAAGAGACCCAGTACTTC.

This clonotype has only a few counts. The chain uses TRBV27 and TRBJ2-3, with D perhaps matching TRBD1 (6 bases). CDR1 and CDR2 (germline): MNHEY, SMNVEV (reference sequence). The CDR3 runs 14 residues. Trimming took 6 bases from V and 3 from J, leaving 13 bases between them. DNA of the CDR3: TGTGCCAGCAGACAGGGTCGGGGAACAGATACGCAGTATTTT. Translation: CASRQGRGTDTQYF.

This clonotype was counted between two and nine times. CDR3 nucleotide sequence: TGCGCCAGCAGCCAAGCGCTAAATGTGGGCAGCACAGATACGCAGTATTTT. Encoded protein: CASSQALNVGSTDTQYF. The rearrangement links TRBV4-3 to TRBJ2-3; D remains ambiguous. Between the trimmed V and J ends, which lost 1 base and 0 bases, there was a span of 14 bases. Per germline, CDR1 LGHNA and CDR2 YSLEER. The CDR3 is 17 residues long.

Only a few counts were recorded for this clonotype. The rearrangement uses TRBV6-1 and TRBJ2-3, with D perhaps TRBD2 (5 bases). This CDR3 comprises 13 residues. Germline CDR1 is MNHNS and CDR2 is SASEGT. V gave up 10 bases and J gave up 0 bases, with 11 bases separating them. CDR3 nucleotides: TGTGCCACTCGTGGGAGTAGCACAGATACGCAGTATTTT. Protein: CATRGSSTDTQYF.

The V call is TRBV6-1, the J call TRBJ1-1; 7 bases map to TRBD1. Trimming took 5 bases from V and 3 from J; bases not matched to a gene: 6. The CDR3 covers 14 residues. From germline, CDR1 is MNHNS and CDR2 SASEGT. This CDR3 reads CASSLQGVDTEAFF. The DNA of the CDR3 is TGTGCCAGCAGTTTGCAGGGGGTGGACACTGAAGCTTTCTTT.

The chain combines TRBV2 with TRBJ1-2; no reliable D call. The CDR3 loop spans 15 amino acids. V was cut by 2 bases and J by 6 bases, with 16 bases left in between. Per the germline V gene, CDR1 is SNHLY and CDR2 is FYNNEI. CDR3 DNA: TGTGCCAGCAGTGAAAGGGCAGGTAGTTTGAATGGCTACACCTTC. Protein sequence: CASSERAGSLNGYTF. The full variable domain, rest sourced from reference TRBV2 and TRBJ1-2, is EPEVTQTPSHQVTQMGQEVILRCVPISNHLYFYWYRQILGQKVEFLVSFYNNEISEKSEIFDDQFSVERPDGSNFTLKIRSTKLEDSAMYFCASSERAGSLNGYTFGSGTRLTVV.

This clonotype was found a few times. This chain connects TRBV7-9 to TRBJ2-7; D not resolved. Germline V CDR1 and CDR2: SEHNR, FQNEAQ (reference sequence). The CDR3 sequence is 12 residues long. V was clipped by 6 bases and J by 6 bases, with 12 bases between them. The CDR3 DNA sequence: TGTGCCAGCAGGAGTAGCTCGGGCGAGCAGTACTTC. It codes for CASRSSSGEQYF. Together with reference TRBV7-9 and TRBJ2-7, the CDR3 gives the full variable domain: DTGVSQNPRHKITKRGQNVTFRCDPISEHNRLYWYRQTLGQGPEFLTYFQNEAQLEKSRLLSDRFSAERPKGSFSTLEIQRTEQGDSAMYLCASRSSSGEQYFGPGTRLTVT.

The chain recombines TRBV29-1 with TRBJ2-7, with unresolved D. Germline values: CDR1 SQVTM, CDR2 ANQGSEA. Between the trimmed V and J ends, which lost 1 base and 3 bases, there was a span of 7 bases. This CDR3 region has 12 residues. CDR3 loop: CSVEVPGYEQYF. In DNA, the CDR3 is TGCAGCGTTGAAGTCCCTGGCTACGAGCAGTACTTC.

This rearrangement joins TRBV6-1 to TRBJ2-3, with unresolved D. The CDR3 consists of 14 residues. Per the germline V gene, CDR1 is MNHNS and CDR2 is SASEGT. The V and J ends lost 5 bases and 0 bases respectively, with 9 bases between them. Here the CDR3 reads CASSSTTSTDTQYF. Written as DNA, the CDR3 is TGTGCCAGCAGTTCGACAACTAGCACAGATACGCAGTATTTT.

This chain links TRBV6-5 with TRBJ2-2; 8 bases align to TRBD2. Germline CDR1 and CDR2: MNHEY and SVGAGI. V shed 5 bases, J shed 0 bases, and the junction held 11 bases outside the gene matches. The CDR3 consists of 18 residues. The CDR3: CASSPYTLGLANTGELFF. Written as DNA, the CDR3 is TGTGCCAGCAGTCCTTATACTTTGGGACTAGCGAACACCGGGGAGCTGTTTTTT.